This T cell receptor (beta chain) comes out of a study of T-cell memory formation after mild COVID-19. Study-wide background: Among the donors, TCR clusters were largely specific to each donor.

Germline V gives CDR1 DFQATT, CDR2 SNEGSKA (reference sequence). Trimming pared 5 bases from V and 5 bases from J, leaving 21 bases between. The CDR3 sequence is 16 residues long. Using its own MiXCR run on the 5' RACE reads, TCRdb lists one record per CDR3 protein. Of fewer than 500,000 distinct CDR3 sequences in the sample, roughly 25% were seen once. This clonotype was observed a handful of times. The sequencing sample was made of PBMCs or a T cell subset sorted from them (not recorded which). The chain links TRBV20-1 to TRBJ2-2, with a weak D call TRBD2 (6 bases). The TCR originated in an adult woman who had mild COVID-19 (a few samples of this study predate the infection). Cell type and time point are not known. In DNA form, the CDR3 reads TGCAGTGCTCCTATCGGAGCGCCTCGGGGGACCGGGGAGCTGTTTTTT. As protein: CSAPIGAPRGTGELFF.